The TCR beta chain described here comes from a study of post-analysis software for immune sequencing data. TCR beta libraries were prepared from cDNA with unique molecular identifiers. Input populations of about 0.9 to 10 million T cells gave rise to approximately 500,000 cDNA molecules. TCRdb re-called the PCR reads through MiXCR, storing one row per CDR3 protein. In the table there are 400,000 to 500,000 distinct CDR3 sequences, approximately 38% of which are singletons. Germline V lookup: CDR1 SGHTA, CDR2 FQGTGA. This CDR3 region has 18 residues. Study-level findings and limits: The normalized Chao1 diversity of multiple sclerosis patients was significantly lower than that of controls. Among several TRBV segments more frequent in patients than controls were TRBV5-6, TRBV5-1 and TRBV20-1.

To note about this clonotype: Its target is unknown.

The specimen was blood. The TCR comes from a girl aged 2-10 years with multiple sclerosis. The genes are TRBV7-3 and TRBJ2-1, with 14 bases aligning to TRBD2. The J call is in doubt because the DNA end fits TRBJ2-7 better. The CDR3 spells CASSLGLAGGSSYNEQYF. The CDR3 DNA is TGTGCCAGCAGCTTAGGACTAGCGGGGGGCAGCTCCTACAATGAGCAGTACTTC.